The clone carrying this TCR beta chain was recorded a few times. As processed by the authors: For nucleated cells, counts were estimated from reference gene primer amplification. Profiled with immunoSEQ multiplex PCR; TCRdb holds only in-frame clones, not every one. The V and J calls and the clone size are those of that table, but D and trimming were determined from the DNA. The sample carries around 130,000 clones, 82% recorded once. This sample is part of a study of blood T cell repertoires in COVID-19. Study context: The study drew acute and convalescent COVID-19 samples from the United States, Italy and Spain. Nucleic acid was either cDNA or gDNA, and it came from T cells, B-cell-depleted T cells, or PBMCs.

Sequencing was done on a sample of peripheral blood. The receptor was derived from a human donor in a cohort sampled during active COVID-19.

DNA of the CDR3: TGTGCCAGCAGTACAGGGGCTTCGGGTGGCTACACCTTC. This gives the protein CASSTGASGGYTF. The chain combines TRBV2 with TRBJ1-2, with TRBD1 matching 7 bases. Germline CDR1 is SNHLY and CDR2 is FYNNEI. The V segment lost 5 bases and the J segment 7 bases; nucleotides outside the gene matches: 7. The CDR3 contains 13 residues.